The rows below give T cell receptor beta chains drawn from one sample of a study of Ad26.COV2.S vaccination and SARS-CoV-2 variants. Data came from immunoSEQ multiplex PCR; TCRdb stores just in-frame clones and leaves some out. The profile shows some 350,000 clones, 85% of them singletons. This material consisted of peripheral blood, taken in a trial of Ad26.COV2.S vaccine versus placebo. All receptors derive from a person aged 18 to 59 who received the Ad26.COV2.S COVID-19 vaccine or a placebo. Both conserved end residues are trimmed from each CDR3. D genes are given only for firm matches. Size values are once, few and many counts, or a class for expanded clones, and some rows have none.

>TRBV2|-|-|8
ASSETEAF
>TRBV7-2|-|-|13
ASSQQATGGDGYT
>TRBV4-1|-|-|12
ASSQAQGLNTIY
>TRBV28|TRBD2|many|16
ASSDFGRGLAVTDTQY
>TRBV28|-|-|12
ASSLSRVTSPLH
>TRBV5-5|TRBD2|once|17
ASSLGGLAGGSASYEQY
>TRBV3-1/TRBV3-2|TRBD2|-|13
ASSHPSGPYNEQF
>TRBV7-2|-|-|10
ASSSTGNTIY
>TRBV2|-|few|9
ASQGQAEAF
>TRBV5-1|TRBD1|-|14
ASSLTQGALGETQY
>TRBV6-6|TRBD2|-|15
ASSRHLTSGTGGEQY
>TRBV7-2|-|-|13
ASGPPGRGTDTQY
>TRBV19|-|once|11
ASSSGAQETQY
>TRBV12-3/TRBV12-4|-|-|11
ASSLVGADTQY
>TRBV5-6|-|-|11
ASSLVVGNEQY
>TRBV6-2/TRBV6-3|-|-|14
ASSKRTGPLGDEQY
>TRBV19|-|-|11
ASSIPGGETQY
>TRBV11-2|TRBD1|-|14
ASSALIRGLQETQY
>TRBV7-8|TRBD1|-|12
ASSYGQGWYEQY
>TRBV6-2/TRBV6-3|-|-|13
ASSNTDVRYEKLF
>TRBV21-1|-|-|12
ASSRRDRSYEQY
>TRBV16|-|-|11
ASSQGVSYGYT
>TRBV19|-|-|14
ASSTPSGVGNTEAF
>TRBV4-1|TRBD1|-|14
ASSQGAGTVNQPQH
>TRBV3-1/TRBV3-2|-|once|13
ASSLTFGGNTEAF
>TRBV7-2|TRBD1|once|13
ASSSQGQGAFEQY
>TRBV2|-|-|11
ASRDRQVGTQY
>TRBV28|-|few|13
ASSLQPNPGEKLF
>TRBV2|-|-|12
ASRETVTNYGYT
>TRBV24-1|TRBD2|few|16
ATSDSILLAGDADTQY
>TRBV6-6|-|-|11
ASSYARGTEAF
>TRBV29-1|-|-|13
SVNGDPISGNTIY
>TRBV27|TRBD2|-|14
ASSFGASGGAGELF
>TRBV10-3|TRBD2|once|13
AIRTSGGATGELF